Listed below are T cell receptor beta chains from one sample, sequenced in a study of shared clonotypes between healthy human individuals. The data were produced by immunoSEQ multiplex PCR, yet TCRdb's version contains in-frame clones alone and is incomplete. The repertoire holds fewer than 1.4 million clones, with about four fifths as singletons. Sequenced: memory CD4+ T cells from PBMCs. The origin of the receptors is a young man in good health. Some clones in this sample may be carry-over from other donors' samples. CDR3s include the opening cysteine and the closing phenylalanine or tryptophan. Each record gives: V gene, J gene, CDR3 length, D gene, clone size, CDR3 protein, CDR3 DNA. The D gene is left open where the match is weak. Only part of the rows carry a size: once, few, many, or a class if the clone is expanded.

TRBV4-1	TRBJ1-1	14	NA	NA	CASGGDRAAVGAFF	TGCGCCAGCGGGGGCGACCGGGCCGCAGTCGGAGCTTTCTTT
TRBV5-4	TRBJ2-2	16	TRBD2	NA	CASGSTSGRVTGELFF	TGTGCCAGCGGATCTACTAGCGGGAGAGTTACCGGGGAGCTGTTTTTT
TRBV28	TRBJ2-7	15	TRBD2	few	CASRINSGSRYEQYF	TGTGCCAGCAGAATTAATAGCGGGAGTAGGTACGAGCAGTACTTC
TRBV15	TRBJ2-7	16	NA	NA	CATSVPDTRTSYEQYF	TGTGCCACCAGCGTGCCGGACACGCGAACCTCCTACGAGCAGTACTTC
TRBV6-6	TRBJ1-1	14	NA	NA	CASRSRSENTEAFF	TGTGCCAGCAGGTCCCGGTCTGAGAACACTGAAGCTTTCTTT
TRBV18	TRBJ1-4	16	NA	few	CASSPISTRQNEKLFF	TGTGCCAGCTCACCAATTTCAACGCGCCAGAATGAAAAACTGTTTTTT
TRBV28	TRBJ1-5	15	NA	once	CASSLQGLGNQPQHF	TGTGCCAGCAGTTTACAGGGGTTAGGCAATCAGCCCCAGCATTTT
TRBV18	TRBJ2-2	14	NA	few	CASSPRQATGELFF	TGTGCCAGCTCACCACGACAGGCCACCGGGGAGCTGTTTTTT
TRBV6-1	TRBJ1-5	15	NA	NA	CASRAEQNSNQPQHF	TGTGCCAGCAGGGCAGAACAGAATAGCAATCAGCCCCAGCATTTT
TRBV5-1	TRBJ1-1	11	NA	many	CASSLGGEAFF	TGCGCCAGCAGCTTGGGGGGTGAAGCTTTCTTT
TRBV15	TRBJ1-2	13	TRBD1	NA	CATSSQGDYGYTF	TGTGCCACCAGCAGCCAGGGGGACTATGGCTACACCTTC
TRBV6-1	TRBJ2-7	11	NA	once	CASRKGLEQYF	TGTGCCAGCCGGAAGGGCCTGGAGCAGTACTTC
TRBV7-2	TRBJ2-6	16	TRBD1	NA	CASSLNRGPGANVLTF	TGTGCCAGCAGCTTGAACAGGGGGCCTGGGGCCAACGTCCTGACTTTC
TRBV2	TRBJ1-1	14	NA	many	CASSPWGGNTEAFF	TGTGCCAGCAGTCCTTGGGGCGGGAACACTGAAGCTTTCTTT
TRBV5-1	TRBJ2-1	15	NA	NA	CASSLTISSYNEQFF	TGCGCCAGCAGCTTAACTATAAGCTCCTACAATGAGCAGTTCTTC
TRBV30	TRBJ1-1	12	NA	NA	CAWARDNTEAFF	TGTGCCTGGGCTCGGGATAACACTGAAGCTTTCTTT
TRBV6-4	TRBJ2-1	14	NA	NA	CASSDSIRSNEQFF	TGTGCCAGCAGTGACTCGATAAGGTCCAATGAGCAGTTCTTC
TRBV18	TRBJ2-3	16	NA	NA	CASSPRVSGSTDTQYF	TGTGCCAGCTCACCCCGGGTTAGCGGTAGCACAGATACGCAGTATTTT
TRBV28	TRBJ1-1	15	TRBD1	NA	CASTPGDRGGTEAFF	TGTGCCAGCACCCCGGGGGACAGGGGGGGCACTGAAGCTTTCTTT
TRBV5-4	TRBJ2-3	14	NA	NA	CASSFTGSTDTQYF	TGTGCCAGCAGCTTTACAGGGAGCACAGATACGCAGTATTTT
TRBV30	TRBJ1-3	14	NA	NA	CAWRTVYSGNTIYF	TGTGCCTGGAGGACAGTCTACTCTGGAAACACCATATATTTT
TRBV5-1	TRBJ1-2	14	NA	NA	CASSPAAGTYGYTF	TGCGCCAGCAGCCCGGCGGCAGGCACCTATGGCTACACCTTC
TRBV7-9	TRBJ2-3	16	NA	NA	CASSPRGGQRTDTQYF	TGTGCCAGCAGCCCGAGGGGGGGTCAGCGTACAGATACGCAGTATTTT
TRBV5-5	TRBJ1-1	15	TRBD1	NA	CASSFRGQGESGAFF	TGTGCCAGCAGCTTCAGGGGACAGGGTGAGTCGGGAGCTTTCTTT
TRBV29-1	TRBJ2-3	13	TRBD2	once	CSVESLAAVTQYF	TGCAGCGTTGAGTCACTAGCGGCGGTTACGCAGTATTTT
TRBV2	TRBJ1-2	12	NA	NA	CASSEGGYGYTF	TGTGCCAGCAGTGAAGGCGGCTATGGCTACACCTTC
TRBV19	TRBJ2-1	18	TRBD2	NA	CASSPSGTSGVSYNEQFF	TGTGCCAGTAGTCCGTCCGGGACTAGCGGGGTATCCTACAATGAGCAGTTCTTC
TRBV7-9	TRBJ2-2	15	TRBD1	NA	CASQTGGTNTGELFF	TGTGCCAGCCAAACAGGGGGAACGAACACCGGGGAGCTGTTTTTT
TRBV7-8	TRBJ1-1	14	TRBD1	NA	CASSTGQGGTEAFF	TGTGCCAGCAGCACAGGACAGGGAGGCACTGAAGCTTTCTTT
TRBV18	TRBJ1-3	14	NA	few	CASSQSWAGNTIYF	TGTGCCAGCTCCCAGTCCTGGGCTGGAAACACCATATATTTT
TRBV6-5	TRBJ1-2	15	NA	few	CASTQRLGANYGYTF	TGTGCCAGCACCCAGCGGCTTGGGGCTAACTATGGCTACACCTTC
TRBV6-1	TRBJ1-5	15	NA	NA	CASRRRENSNQPQHF	TGTGCCAGCAGGCGGAGAGAGAATAGCAATCAGCCCCAGCATTTT
TRBV10-3	TRBJ2-7	15	NA	NA	CAISALNLGAYEQYF	TGTGCCATCAGTGCCCTAAATTTGGGGGCCTACGAGCAGTACTTC
TRBV19	TRBJ2-6	15	NA	NA	CASSITVAGANVLTF	TGTGCCAGTAGTATAACAGTAGCGGGGGCCAACGTCCTGACTTTC
TRBV5-4	TRBJ2-1	16	TRBD2	NA	CASHLKTSGGRGEQFF	TGTGCCAGCCACCTAAAGACTAGCGGCGGTCGAGGGGAGCAGTTCTTC
TRBV5-1	TRBJ2-1	15	TRBD1	once	CASSLGTGGFNEQFF	TGCGCCAGCAGCTTGGGGACAGGGGGCTTCAATGAGCAGTTCTTC
TRBV28	TRBJ1-1	16	TRBD1	NA	CASCILPGQGNTEAFF	TGTGCCAGCTGCATTCTCCCGGGACAGGGAAACACTGAAGCTTTCTTT
TRBV4-3	TRBJ2-1	16	TRBD1	NA	CASSQLPGQGRGEQFF	TGCGCCAGCAGCCAATTGCCGGGACAGGGGAGGGGTGAGCAGTTCTTC
TRBV7-2	TRBJ2-1	14	NA	few	CASSLEAGGYEQFF	TGTGCCAGCAGCTTAGAGGCAGGGGGGTATGAGCAGTTCTTC
TRBV10-1	TRBJ1-5	15	NA	NA	CASSESHREYQPQHF	TGCGCCAGCAGTGAGTCTCACAGGGAGTATCAGCCCCAGCATTTT
TRBV5-1	TRBJ2-7	15	NA	few	CASSQSLTRSYEQYF	TGCGCCAGCAGCCAGAGCCTAACGCGATCCTACGAGCAGTACTTC
TRBV27	TRBJ2-7	17	TRBD2	NA	CASSLGLAGTSSYEQYF	TGTGCCAGCAGTTTAGGACTAGCGGGTACCAGCTCCTACGAGCAGTACTTC
TRBV28	TRBJ2-7	15	TRBD1	NA	CASSLGTGAFYEQYF	TGTGCCAGCAGTTTAGGGACAGGGGCGTTTTACGAGCAGTACTTC
TRBV5-1	TRBJ2-5	16	TRBD2	NA	CASSLSPAGGQETQYF	TGCGCCAGCAGCTTGTCCCCCGCGGGAGGTCAAGAGACCCAGTACTTC